One and the same sample provided the 25 T cell receptor beta chains below, sequenced in a study of blood T cell repertoires in COVID-19. TCRdb keeps only in-frame clones here, not all; method: immunoSEQ multiplex PCR. The sample contains roughly 160,000 clones, 85% to 90% of which appear only once. The sequencing sample was made of peripheral blood. All receptors come from a man younger than 35 with acute or convalescent COVID-19.

This clone was seen just once. This chain uses TRBV29-1 with TRBJ1-1, with D possibly TRBD1 on 5 matching bases. V shed 4 bases and J shed 1 base, with 10 bases lying between them. The CDR3 length is 13 residues. Germline CDR1 reads SQVTM; CDR2 reads ANQGSEA. CDR3 bases: TGCAGCGTTGCTAGGGGCAGGAACACTGAAGCTTTCTTT. Its translation is CSVARGRNTEAFF.

DNA of the CDR3: TGTGCCAGCAGTGAAATTCCACGGGATCAGCCCCAGCATTTT. Translating it yields CASSEIPRDQPQHF. V gene TRBV6-1 combines with J gene TRBJ1-5; D call uncertain. Germline V gene sequence: CDR1 MNHNS, CDR2 SASEGT. CDR3 length: 14 residues. V shed 2 bases and J shed 5 bases, with 10 bases lying between them.

The chain recombines TRBV29-1 with TRBJ2-3; 15 bases line up with TRBD2. Unmatched junction bases numbered 6, after V lost 6 bases and J lost 2 bases. CDR1 and CDR2 (germline): SQVTM, ANQGSEA. This CDR3 has 16 residues. This CDR3 is CSVGTSGGPLTDTQYF. For the CDR3, the DNA is TGCAGCGTCGGGACTAGCGGGGGGCCCCTCACAGATACGCAGTATTTT.

This clone was detected only once. One end of the junction fails to match germline, which may point to a read error. The V call is TRBV7-2, the J call TRBJ1-5; no definite D call. The CDR3 sequence is 13 residues long. Germline V gives CDR1 SGHTA, CDR2 FQGNSA. In DNA form, the CDR3 reads TGTGCCAGCAGCTCACAAACTAATCGGCCCCAGCATTTT. Translation: CASSSQTNRPQHF.

The chain uses TRBV2 and TRBJ1-2, with 7 nucleotides matching TRBD1. The CDR3 totals 13 residues. Germline loops: CDR1 SNHLY, CDR2 FYNNEI. The V segment lost 6 bases and the J segment 6 bases; nucleotides outside the gene matches: 7. The CDR3 loop is CASRETGTNGYTF. As DNA, the CDR3 is TGTGCCAGCAGGGAGACAGGGACCAATGGCTACACCTTC.

This chain links TRBV27 with TRBJ1-1, with a tentative D call TRBD1 (6 bases). Trimming removed 5 bases from V and 2 bases from J, with 18 bases in between. Germline assignment: CDR1 MNHEY and CDR2 SMNVEV (reference sequence). The CDR3 sequence is 16 residues long. The DNA of the CDR3 is TGTGCCAGCAGTCCAGTTGGGGCAGGGGTAAACACTGAAGCTTTCTTT. Translating it yields CASSPVGAGVNTEAFF.

The chain carries TRBV7-8 and TRBJ1-2, with D uncertain. Germline lookup yields CDR1 SGHVS and CDR2 FQNEAQ. Trimming removed 2 bases at V and 0 bases at J, with 22 bases between. There are 19 residues in the CDR3. The CDR3 DNA sequence: TGTGCCAGCAGCTTAATAGAGGGAGCCTCCCTGATTTCTAACTATGGCTACACCTTC. Translating it yields CASSLIEGASLISNYGYTF.

The chain has TRBV27 and TRBJ2-3, with 9 bases fitting TRBD1. Trimming cost V 5 bases and J 5 bases; bases outside gene matches: 5. The CDR3 is 14 residues long. Germline CDR1 and CDR2: MNHEY and SMNVEV (reference sequence). CDR3 nucleotide sequence: TGTGCCAGCAGTGCCGGACAGGGGCGAGATACGCAGTATTTT. Protein: CASSAGQGRDTQYF.

This sequence joins TRBV7-3 and TRBJ1-5, with TRBD1 matching 9 bases. The CDR3 is 18 residues long. J was trimmed by 5 bases and V by 5 bases; bases with no gene match: 16. Germline CDR1 SGHTA, CDR2 FQGTGA. CDR3 DNA: TGTGCCAGCAGCCCCCGTCGGGTGGGACAGGGTCGTCATCAGCCCCAGCATTTT. Translating gives CASSPRRVGQGRHQPQHF.

The chain combines TRBV6-5 with TRBJ1-4, with no clear D. Germline-derived CDR1 and CDR2 are MNHEY and SVGAGI. CDR3 length: 16 amino acids. V was trimmed by 1 base and J by 7 bases, leaving 16 bases between them. CDR3 DNA: TGTGCCAGCAGTTACTTTGACCGGGGAGGGAGTGAAAAACTGTTTTTT. This sequence encodes CASSYFDRGGSEKLFF.

The chain uses TRBV11-2 and TRBJ1-4, with D possibly TRBD1 on 5 matching bases. The V gene lost 2 bases and the J gene lost 7 bases, with 11 bases spanning the gap. CDR1 is SGHAT and CDR2 is FQNNGV in the germline V gene. CDR3 size: 14 residues. CDR3 sequence reads: CASSLSQGGEKLFF. The CDR3 DNA reads TGTGCCAGCAGCTTAAGTCAGGGTGGTGAAAAACTGTTTTTT.

J is TRBJ2-7 and V is TRBV7-9; D gene ambiguous. Looked up from germline, CDR1 is SEHNR and CDR2 is FQNEAQ (reference sequence). This CDR3 region has 14 residues. Trimming stripped 3 bases from V and 0 bases from J, with 9 bases between. This CDR3 is CASSFSQASYEQYF. The CDR3 coding sequence is TGTGCCAGCAGCTTTTCGCAGGCCTCCTACGAGCAGTACTTC.

The V and J genes are TRBV6-1 and TRBJ2-7, with D unresolved. The CDR3 is made up of 12 amino acids. In germline, CDR1 is MNHNS, CDR2 SASEGT. V gave up 2 bases and J gave up 4 bases, with 6 bases separating them. The CDR3 sequence is CASSESSYEQYF. The DNA of the CDR3 is TGTGCCAGCAGTGAATCCAGTTACGAGCAGTACTTC.

The rearrangement joins TRBV12-3 or TRBV12-4 to TRBJ1-2; D not resolved. The CDR3 totals 13 residues. Trimming stripped 3 bases from V and 3 bases from J, with 8 bases between. CDR3 in amino acids: CASSLRRDYGYTF. The DNA of the CDR3 is TGTGCCAGCAGTTTGCGCCGGGACTATGGCTACACCTTC.

The V call is TRBV30, the J call TRBJ1-2; tentative D call: TRBD1 (5 bases). The CDR3 is made up of 14 amino acids. The germline gives CDR1 GTSNPN, CDR2 SVGIG (reference sequence). V dropped 4 bases and J dropped 6 bases, with 18 bases sitting between them. The CDR3 protein is CAWIPRVRGDGYTF. CDR3 bases: TGTGCCTGGATTCCCAGAGTTCGGGGGGATGGCTACACCTTC.

The chain links TRBV5-8 to TRBJ2-1; D might be TRBD2 (6 bases). V was clipped by 0 bases and J by 7 bases, with 17 bases between them. The CDR3 runs to 16 residues. Germline CDR1 is SGHTS and CDR2 is YDEGEE. For the CDR3, the DNA is TGTGCCAGCAGCTTGGTTCTAGGAGGGCGAGTGAATGAGCAGTTCTTC. This translates into CASSLVLGGRVNEQFF. Combining the CDR3 with reference TRBV5-8 and TRBJ2-1 gives the whole variable domain EAGVTQSPTHLIKTRGQQATLRCSPISGHTSVYWYQQALGLGLQFLLWYDEGEERNRGNFPPRFSGRQFPNYSSELNVNALELEDSALYLCASSLVLGGRVNEQFFGPGTRLTVL.

The gene calls are TRBV5-4 and TRBJ1-2, with D possibly TRBD1 on 6 matching bases. Germline CDR1 is SGHNT and CDR2 is YYREEE (reference sequence). V gave up 2 bases and J gave up 5 bases, with 13 bases separating them. The CDR3 contains 14 residues. In DNA, the CDR3 is TGTGCCAGCAGCTTCCCGGACAGCAAATATGGCTACACCTTC. Protein: CASSFPDSKYGYTF. The variable domain in full, with the rest retrieved from reference TRBV5-4 and TRBJ1-2, is ETGVTQSPTHLIKTRGQQVTLRCSSQSGHNTVSWYQQALGQGPQFIFQYYREEENGRGNFPPRFSGLQFPNYSSELNVNALELDDSALYLCASSFPDSKYGYTFGSGTRLTVV.

The J gene is TRBJ1-3, the V gene TRBV6-5, with 8 bases fitting TRBD1. CDR1 is MNHEY and CDR2 is SVGAGI in the germline V gene. V dropped 6 bases and J dropped 3; count of bases not matched to a gene: 4. This CDR3 has 14 residues. DNA of the CDR3: TGTGCCAGCAGGCAGGGACAGGTTGGAAACACCATATATTTT. Translation gives CASRQGQVGNTIYF.

This clone was found a few times. The V and J genes are TRBV10-1 and TRBJ1-1, with 7 positions matching TRBD1. The CDR3 spans 13 residues. The germline V gene encodes CDR1 WNHNN and CDR2 SYGVQD (reference sequence). J lost 1 base, V lost 6 bases, and 2 bases had no gene match. The CDR3 here is CASRGQPNTEAFF. As DNA, the CDR3 is TGCGCCAGCAGGGGACAGCCGAACACTGAAGCTTTCTTT.

This chain joins TRBV4-1 and TRBJ1-1; no clear D gene. CDR1 is MGHRA and CDR2 is YSYEKL in the germline V gene. V lost 6 bases to trimming and J lost 1 base, with 6 bases between them. This CDR3 comprises 12 residues. The CDR3: CASREPNTEAFF. The CDR3 DNA reads TGCGCCAGCAGGGAGCCGAACACTGAAGCTTTCTTT.

The chain employs TRBV30 and TRBJ1-3, with TRBD1 as a possible D gene (6 bases). The CDR3 extends over 12 amino acids. Germline-derived CDR1 and CDR2 are GTSNPN and SVGIG (reference sequence). Trimming pared 4 bases from V and 8 bases from J, leaving 12 bases between. The CDR3 DNA follows: TGTGCCTGGAACAGGGCCGTGGACACCATATATTTT. Its translation: CAWNRAVDTIYF.

This rearrangement joins TRBV2 to TRBJ2-3; 14 bases are a match to TRBD2. J lost 2 bases, V lost 4 bases, and 5 bases had no gene match. The CDR3 is 17 amino acids. Germline V gene data show CDR1 as SNHLY and CDR2 as FYNNEI. As DNA, the CDR3 is TGTGCCAGCAGTGGCGGACTAGCGGGGGGATTCACAGATACGCAGTATTTT. This translates into CASSGGLAGGFTDTQYF. The whole variable domain, remainder taken from reference TRBV2 and TRBJ2-3, is EPEVTQTPSHQVTQMGQEVILRCVPISNHLYFYWYRQILGQKVEFLVSFYNNEISEKSEIFDDQFSVERPDGSNFTLKIRSTKLEDSAMYFCASSGGLAGGFTDTQYFGPGTRLTVL.

This chain connects TRBV3-1 (or the pseudogene TRBV3-2) to TRBJ1-1; 8 positions match TRBD1. Germline CDR1 LGHDT, CDR2 YNNKEL (reference sequence). Germline trimming cut 4 bases from V and 3 bases from J; bases unmatched to any gene: 10. This CDR3 region has 16 residues. The CDR3 region has the DNA TGTGCCAGCAGCCTCAATGACAGGGGTCTTGACACTGAAGCTTTCTTT. Amino acid sequence: CASSLNDRGLDTEAFF.

This clone was found a few times. The chain joins TRBV10-3 to TRBJ2-1; 14 positions match TRBD2. The trim removed 6 bases at V and 0 bases at J, leaving 13 bases unmatched. CDR1 and CDR2 from the germline V gene are ENHRY and SYGVKD. This CDR3 is built from 20 residues. The CDR3 here is CAIRRDGTSGGKGSYNEQFF. DNA of the CDR3: TGTGCCATCAGACGCGATGGGACTAGCGGGGGAAAAGGCTCCTACAATGAGCAGTTCTTC.

V gene TRBV5-1 combines with J gene TRBJ1-1; D remains unclear. Germline assignment: CDR1 SGHRS and CDR2 YFSETQ. Trimming removed 2 bases from V and 6 bases from J, with 11 bases in between. The CDR3 is 13 amino acids. This chain's CDR3 is CASSLMPGAEAFF. The CDR3 DNA reads as TGCGCCAGCAGCTTAATGCCTGGAGCTGAAGCTTTCTTT.